One sample yielded the 16 T cell receptor beta chains listed below, sequenced in a study of PD-L1 blockade in urothelial cancer. The sample's time point: pretreatment peripheral blood. Only in-frame clones appear in the TCRdb table, and some are missing; sequencing was by immunoSEQ multiplex PCR. Among 68,000 or so clones, roughly 81% were seen once, and the ten largest hold 4.5% to 6%. The input for sequencing was PBMCs, taken around atezolizumab (anti-PD-L1) treatment. These TCRs come from a man between 70 and 80 years old with urothelial cancer.

By proportion, this clone is medium-sized. V gene TRBV19 combines with J gene TRBJ2-2; TRBD2 matches 7 bases. The junction had 3 bases not matched to a gene; V was cut back by 5 bases and J by 3 bases. CDR3 length equals 14 residues. Germline CDR1 is LNHDA and CDR2 is SQIVND (reference sequence). The CDR3 coding sequence is TGTGCCAGTAGTGGACTAGAGGACACCGGGGAGCTGTTTTTT. As protein: CASSGLEDTGELFF.

The V call is TRBV18, the J call TRBJ1-2; 8 nucleotides agree with TRBD1. Germline CDR1 is KGHSH and CDR2 is LQKENI. This CDR3 has 14 residues. The V and J ends lost 5 bases and 6 bases, in that order; junction bases with no gene match: 8. The CDR3: CASSTRQGSDGYTF. CDR3 coding DNA: TGTGCCAGCTCAACGAGACAGGGGAGTGATGGCTACACCTTC. Full variable domain (rest looked up from reference TRBV18 and TRBJ1-2): NAGVMQNPRHLVRRRGQEARLRCSPMKGHSHVYWYRQLPEEGLKFMVYLQKENIIDESGMPKERFSAEFPKEGPSILRIQQVVRGDSAAYFCASSTRQGSDGYTFGSGTRLTVV.

The CDR3 is CASRAGTGTYEQYF. CDR3 in DNA: TGTGCCAGCAGGGCCGGGACAGGTACCTACGAGCAGTACTTC. This chain connects TRBV6-6 to TRBJ2-7; 8 nucleotides line up with TRBD1. CDR1 is MNHNY and CDR2 is SVGAGI in the germline V gene (reference sequence). The J segment lost 2 bases and the V segment lost 6 bases, leaving 6 bases of the junction unmatched. CDR3 length: 14 residues.

The chain combines TRBV4-1 with TRBJ2-3; a possible D gene is TRBD2 (5 bases). This CDR3 comprises 14 residues. V was clipped by 0 bases and J by 5 bases, with 9 bases between them. CDR1 and CDR2 (germline): MGHRA, YSYEKL. The CDR3 protein is CASSQEVGGDTQYF. As DNA, the CDR3 is TGCGCCAGCAGCCAAGAGGTAGGAGGAGATACGCAGTATTTT.

The V and J genes are TRBV2 and TRBJ1-4; no firm D call. Germline V gene lookup returns CDR1 SNHLY and CDR2 FYNNEI. This CDR3 is 14 amino acids long. The V end was cut by 6 bases, the J end by 5 bases, with 13 bases between. The CDR3 DNA is TGTGCCAGCAGACTTTCCCTCGCGAATGAAAAACTGTTTTTT. Residues: CASRLSLANEKLFF.

Turning to this clone: No DNA is shown, since the ends of the CDR3 on it are uncertain; the CDR3 is the one TCRdb lists. The chain links TRBV6-1 to TRBJ1-1. CDR1 and CDR2 (germline): MNHNS, SASEGT. The CDR3 comprises 14 residues, both ends counted. The CDR3 is CASILGGVNTEAFF.

This clone was observed a handful of times. The rearrangement joins TRBV2 to TRBJ1-6; the D is unclear. The CDR3 totals 13 residues. The V end was cut by 3 bases, the J end by 4 bases, with 4 bases between. Germline V gene sequence: CDR1 SNHLY, CDR2 FYNNEI. The CDR3 region is CASSDGYNSPLHF. DNA for the CDR3: TGTGCCAGCAGTGACGGGTATAATTCACCCCTCCACTTT.

V usage is TRBV28 and J usage is TRBJ2-2; 10 bases agree with TRBD1. The germline V gene encodes CDR1 MDHEN and CDR2 SYDVKM. CDR3 length equals 16 residues. Trimming removed 4 bases from V and 3 bases from J; junction bases left unmatched: 5. In DNA form, the CDR3 reads TGTGCCAGCAGTTACCGGGACAGGGGTTACACCGGGGAGCTGTTTTTT. As protein: CASSYRDRGYTGELFF.

The gene calls are TRBV7-2 and TRBJ2-7; TRBD2 matches 9 bases. Germline loops: CDR1 SGHTA, CDR2 FQGNSA. The CDR3 covers 15 residues. V gave up 5 bases and J gave up 3 bases; unmatched junction bases: 8. The CDR3 bases are TGTGCCAGCAGCAAGACTCAAGCGGGAGGCTACGAGCAGTACTTC. The encoded protein is CASSKTQAGGYEQYF.

This clone was counted once. The CDR3 coding sequence is TGCAGCGTTGAACTAGCGGGGGATGAGCAGTTCTTC. This sequence encodes CSVELAGDEQFF. V usage is TRBV29-1 and J usage is TRBJ2-1; 10 nucleotides match TRBD2. With V trimmed by 2 bases and J by 8 bases, 0 bases remained unmatched. CDR3 length: 12 residues. Looked up from germline, CDR1 is SQVTM and CDR2 is ANQGSEA.

The V call is TRBV4-3, the J call TRBJ2-4; D possibly corresponds to TRBD1 (5 bases). The germline V gene encodes CDR1 LGHNA and CDR2 YSLEER. The length of the CDR3 is 13 residues. Trimming pared 5 bases from V and 5 bases from J, leaving 10 bases between. CDR3 sequence reads: CASSNPTENIQYF. The CDR3 nucleotides read TGCGCCAGCAGCAACCCGACAGAAAACATTCAGTACTTC.

The chain joins TRBV11-2 to TRBJ2-1, with 9 bases matching TRBD2. Germline lookup yields CDR1 SGHAT and CDR2 FQNNGV. The length of the CDR3 is 15 residues. V dropped 1 base and J dropped 7; count of bases not matched to a gene: 5. This chain's CDR3 is CASSLGAGGLNEQFF. CDR3 coding DNA: TGTGCCAGCAGCTTAGGGGCGGGAGGGCTTAATGAGCAGTTCTTC. The variable domain in full, completed from reference TRBV11-2 and TRBJ2-1, reads EAGVAQSPRYKIIEKRQSVAFWCNPISGHATLYWYQQILGQGPKLLIQFQNNGVVDDSQLPKDRFSAERLKGVDSTLKIQPAKLEDSAVYLCASSLGAGGLNEQFFGPGTRLTVL.

The J gene is TRBJ1-2, the V gene TRBV5-1, with D perhaps TRBD1 (5 bases). The CDR3 has 14 residues. With 0 bases removed from V and 8 bases from J, the gap between germline ends came to 14 bases. CDR1 and CDR2 from the germline V gene are SGHRS and YFSETQ. The CDR3 sequence is CASSLGTGSGGYTF. DNA of the CDR3: TGCGCCAGCAGCTTGGGAACAGGTTCGGGCGGCTACACCTTC.

This clone showed up just a few times. This rearrangement joins TRBV7-9 to TRBJ1-1, with D possibly TRBD1 on 5 matching bases. V lost 1 base, J lost 4 bases, and 10 bases lay in between. The CDR3 is 14 residues long. CDR1 and CDR2 (germline): SEHNR, FQNEAQ (reference sequence). This CDR3 is CASSLDGGTTEAFF. CDR3 bases: TGTGCCAGCAGCTTAGATGGGGGGACCACTGAAGCTTTCTTT.

The chain recombines TRBV20-1 with TRBJ1-1; a weak D match, TRBD1 (6 bases). Germline CDR1 reads DFQATT; CDR2 reads SNEGSKA (reference sequence). Trimming shortened V by 5 bases and J by 7 bases, and 11 bases separated the two germline ends. The CDR3 has 11 residues. The CDR3 spells CSADTGNEAFF. CDR3 DNA: TGCAGTGCTGACACAGGGAATGAAGCTTTCTTT.

This clone was seen a few times. This chain connects TRBV7-2 to TRBJ2-5; 7 positions match TRBD1. V shed 3 bases, J shed 3 bases, and the junction held 4 bases outside the gene matches. Germline V lookup: CDR1 SGHTA, CDR2 FQGNSA. This CDR3 is built from 14 residues. This CDR3 is CASSFGTAEETQYF. CDR3 DNA sequence: TGTGCCAGCAGCTTCGGGACAGCCGAAGAGACCCAGTACTTC.